The rows below give T cell receptor beta chains drawn from one sample of a study of T cell repertoires in cytomegalovirus infection. From the reads, TCRdb called clonotypes with MiXCR, one entry per CDR3 protein. The sample has hundreds of thousands of distinct CDR3 sequences, 8% to 10% seen once. What was sequenced was PBMCs. The receptors were gathered from a human donor in good health (CMV status not recorded). Some clones in this sample may be carry-over from other donors' samples. Each CDR3 is given with its conserved first and last residue.

v_gene	j_gene	CDR3aa
TRBV4-1	TRBJ2-2	CASSQDGGDRADSPGRELFF
TRBV6-8	TRBJ2-3	CASSYSPGTQYF
TRBV28	TRBJ2-7	CASRRLAGGLYEQYF
TRBV7-9	TRBJ1-1	CASSAGGNTEAFF
TRBV6-2/TRBV6-3	TRBJ2-1	CASTWAYEQFF
TRBV20-1	TRBJ1-5	CSASSPRSNQPQHF
TRBV12-3/TRBV12-4	TRBJ1-2	CASSLATGHLGGYGYTF
TRBV15	TRBJ1-2	CATSRDRQLYGYTF
TRBV19	TRBJ2-1	CASSMPGGNNEQFF
TRBV7-4	TRBJ2-7	CASSLDGQGYYEQYF
TRBV20-1	TRBJ2-2	CSARDQGGATGELFF
TRBV23-1	TRBJ2-7	CASSPPQLHLCYEQYF
TRBV20-1	TRBJ1-2	CSARDSSYGYTF
TRBV24-1	TRBJ2-1	CATSDYKDGSSYNEQFF
TRBV20-1	TRBJ1-1	CSAPSAGHLTLNTEAFF
TRBV25-1	TRBJ2-1	CASSDRGSYNEQFF
TRBV10-3	TRBJ1-1	CAISDPNTEAFF
TRBV7-6	TRBJ2-7	CASSFQTSYEQYF
TRBV7-2	TRBJ2-1	CASSPSSANYNEQFF
TRBV7-9	TRBJ2-1	CASSSLTSGLYNEQFF
TRBV7-8	TRBJ1-6	CASHLGGDGSPLHF
TRBV6-2/TRBV6-3	TRBJ2-2	CASSFYETNTGELFF
TRBV14	TRBJ2-7	CASSQVDEQYF
TRBV7-2	TRBJ2-3	CASSLNGNTGRSTDTQYF
TRBV7-2	TRBJ1-2	CASSFRDRGPTPTGYTF
TRBV11-1	TRBJ1-1	CASSSEGTEAFF
TRBV7-2	TRBJ1-6	CASSLGAGANSPLHF
TRBV28	TRBJ2-1	CASSLTAAGVAGGNNEQFF
TRBV15	TRBJ2-1	CATSSMWEPYNEQFF
TRBV11-2	TRBJ2-2	CASSSRQEHNTGELFF
TRBV27	TRBJ1-5	CASAPQGFSNQPQHF
TRBV4-3	TRBJ2-1	CASSQDMGRGEYEQFF
TRBV7-2	TRBJ2-1	CASSLHHPTSGRGPSYNEQFF
TRBV15	TRBJ2-5	CATSRAVASGRETQYF
TRBV20-1	TRBJ1-5	CSARAQSREGGNQPQHF
TRBV2	TRBJ2-1	CASSVLTVGDEQFF
TRBV7-9	TRBJ2-5	CASSFVTGRDKETQYF
TRBV7-2	TRBJ1-1	CASSLDRGWVSTEAFF
TRBV7-9	TRBJ2-2	CASKESRSGTGGNTGELFF
TRBV2	TRBJ2-4	CASSEEGNIQYF
TRBV7-2	TRBJ1-5	CASSLWGINQPQHF
TRBV19	TRBJ1-1	CASSIMARMNTEAFF
TRBV5-1	TRBJ2-5	CASSPGIGVGYQETQYF
TRBV12-3/TRBV12-4	TRBJ1-2	CASSLEGRINYGYTF